The 18 T cell receptor beta chains below all came from one sample that was sequenced in a study of blood T cell repertoires in COVID-19. The table came from immunoSEQ multiplex PCR; TCRdb's copy has only in-frame clones and leaves some out. The table includes fewer than 250,000 clones, approximately 90% detected once. Source material: peripheral blood. The source of these receptors is a man younger than 40 with COVID-19, enrolled during active disease.

This sequence joins TRBV5-1 and TRBJ2-1; 8 bases are shared with TRBD2. The CDR3 length is 15 residues. V shed 4 bases, J shed 1 base, and the junction held 4 bases outside the gene matches. Germline V gene sequence: CDR1 SGHRS, CDR2 YFSETQ. In DNA form, the CDR3 reads TGCGCCAGCAGCAACGTAGCGGGGTCCTACAATGAGCAGTTCTTC. As protein: CASSNVAGSYNEQFF.

This clone was seen a single time. The gene calls are TRBV24-1 and TRBJ2-3, with 7 bases aligning to TRBD2. Germline CDR1 and CDR2: KGHDR and SFDVKD. With 5 bases clipped from V and 0 bases from J, the junction kept 4 bases outside the gene matches. This CDR3 has 15 amino acids. The CDR3 region is CATSVAGASTDTQYF. CDR3 sequence (DNA): TGTGCCACCAGTGTTGCGGGAGCTAGCACAGATACGCAGTATTTT.

This sequence joins TRBV9 and TRBJ2-2, with D maybe TRBD2 (5 bases). The CDR3 loop spans 15 amino acids. CDR1 is SGDLS, CDR2 YYNGEE, per germline. V was clipped by 0 bases and J by 5 bases, with 11 bases between them. CDR3 protein: CASSVDGEETGELFF. Written as DNA, the CDR3 is TGTGCCAGCAGCGTAGACGGGGAAGAAACCGGGGAGCTGTTTTTT.

This chain connects TRBV7-2 to TRBJ1-4; D possibly corresponds to TRBD1 (6 bases). V was cut by 4 bases and J by 4 bases, with 13 bases left in between. Germline V gene lookup returns CDR1 SGHTA and CDR2 FQGNSA. CDR3 size: 15 residues. CDR3 protein: CASSSGQLYNEKLFF. DNA for the CDR3: TGTGCCAGCAGCTCAGGACAGCTCTATAATGAAAAACTGTTTTTT.

In its sample, this clone was seen once. This rearrangement joins TRBV6-2 or TRBV6-3 to TRBJ2-7; 9 positions agree with TRBD2. This CDR3 has 18 residues. Germline CDR1 is MNHEY and CDR2 is SVGEGT. With V trimmed by 0 bases and J by 2 bases, 11 bases remained unmatched. The CDR3 DNA reads as TGTGCCAGCAGTTACTCCCCAATTACTAGCGGGCCAGCCTACGAGCAGTACTTC. It specifies CASSYSPITSGPAYEQYF.

The rearrangement joins TRBV18 to TRBJ2-1, with 9 bases aligning to TRBD2. The CDR3 consists of 16 residues. From germline, CDR1 is KGHSH and CDR2 LQKENI. V lost 3 bases and J lost 8; bases outside the gene matches: 11. CDR3 protein: CASSPISLREGYEQFF. In DNA, the CDR3 is TGTGCCAGCTCACCCATCTCCTTGCGGGAGGGCTATGAGCAGTTCTTC.

V and J are TRBV19 and TRBJ2-2, with 10 bases identical to TRBD2. Looked up from germline, CDR1 is LNHDA and CDR2 is SQIVND (reference sequence). The CDR3 loop spans 16 amino acids. V trimming: 2 bases; J trimming: 7 bases; junction bases outside the gene matches: 7. The DNA of the CDR3 is TGTGCCAGTAGTATATCAGCGGGAGGGCCGTACGGGGAGCTGTTTTTT. This encodes CASSISAGGPYGELFF.

This chain connects TRBV4-1 to TRBJ2-3; tentative D call: TRBD1 (5 bases). V was cut by 1 base and J by 3 bases, with 14 bases left in between. Germline CDR1 and CDR2: MGHRA and YSYEKL. CDR3 size: 16 residues. CDR3 nucleotides: TGCGCCAGCAGCCAAGTCTCCAGGGTGGGGACAGATACGCAGTATTTT. Translating it yields CASSQVSRVGTDTQYF.

V gene TRBV20-1 combines with J gene TRBJ1-2; D unclear. Germline V gene lookup returns CDR1 DFQATT and CDR2 SNEGSKA (reference sequence). Trimming cost V 3 bases and J 8 bases, with 16 bases left between them. The CDR3 contains 13 residues. The CDR3 DNA is TGCAGTGCTAGTAGAAGTCCGCCAGGCGGCTACACCTTC. It codes for CSASRSPPGGYTF.

The sample holds a few counts of this clone. CDR3 nucleotide sequence: TGCGCCAGCAGCCAAGAACTAGCGGCCTACAATGAGCAGTTCTTC. It yields the protein CASSQELAAYNEQFF. V gene TRBV4-1 combines with J gene TRBJ2-1; 8 bases match TRBD2. There are 15 residues in the CDR3. From germline, CDR1 is MGHRA and CDR2 YSYEKL. The ends lost 0 bases at V and 2 bases at J; junction bases unmatched: 0.

This clone was recorded once. The CDR3 DNA follows: TGCGCCAGCAGCTTTGGCCCGAACACTGAAGCTTTCTTT. Translation gives CASSFGPNTEAFF. The rearrangement joins TRBV5-1 to TRBJ1-1; no reliable D call. Germline V lookup: CDR1 SGHRS, CDR2 YFSETQ. The CDR3 loop spans 13 amino acids. Trimming shortened V by 2 bases and J by 1 base, and 6 bases separated the two germline ends.

The chain has TRBV18 and TRBJ1-4; unclear D gene. CDR1 and CDR2 from the germline V gene are KGHSH and LQKENI. The CDR3 contains 15 residues. With 2 bases removed from V and 4 bases from J, the gap between germline ends came to 11 bases. This CDR3 reads CASSPKVSDNEKLFF. CDR3 bases: TGTGCCAGCTCACCAAAGGTCAGCGATAATGAAAAACTGTTTTTT.

The chain has TRBV5-1 and TRBJ2-2; 8 nucleotides match TRBD1. The ends lost 7 bases at V and 1 base at J; junction bases unmatched: 3. The CDR3 runs 14 residues. Per the germline V gene, CDR1 is SGHRS and CDR2 is YFSETQ. The chain's CDR3 is CASAGTGNTGELFF. CDR3 sequence (DNA): TGCGCCAGCGCCGGGACAGGGAACACCGGGGAGCTGTTTTTT.

The V call is TRBV28, the J call TRBJ1-1, with 7 bases aligning to TRBD1. The CDR3 consists of 12 residues. Germline CDR1 reads MDHEN; CDR2 reads SYDVKM. The V segment lost 7 bases and the J segment 7 bases; nucleotides outside the gene matches: 6. CDR3 amino acids: CASTWTGNEAFF. The CDR3 DNA sequence: TGTGCCAGCACTTGGACAGGAAATGAAGCTTTCTTT.

This sequence joins TRBV7-5 and TRBJ2-7; the DNA was not used to check the table's D call, TRBD2. TRBV7-5 counts as a pseudogene. This CDR3 comprises 20 residues. The CDR3 here is CARSLEQVWEPGLAGKEQYF. CDR3 coding DNA: TGTGCCAGAAGCTTAGAACAAGTATGGGAACCGGGACTAGCGGGTAAGGAGCAGTACTTC.

This clone has a single count. The rearrangement links TRBV14 to TRBJ2-5, with 9 bases that match TRBD2. The CDR3 extends over 16 amino acids. Germline V gene lookup returns CDR1 SGHDN and CDR2 FVKESK. V lost 4 bases to trimming and J lost 1 base; unmatched junction nucleotides: 7. The CDR3 bases are TGTGCCAGCAGCCTTATAGCGGGAGTCGCCCAAGAGACCCAGTACTTC. Its translation is CASSLIAGVAQETQYF. Variable domain in full (rest from reference TRBV14 and TRBJ2-5): EAGVTQFPSHSVIEKGQTVTLRCDPISGHDNLYWYRRVMGKEIKFLLHFVKESKQDESGMPNNRFLAERTGGTYSTLKVQPAELEDSGVYFCASSLIAGVAQETQYFGPGTRLLVL.

The rearrangement joins TRBV28 to TRBJ2-7, with TRBD2 identical over 9 bases. The CDR3 runs to 16 residues. Germline CDR1 is MDHEN and CDR2 is SYDVKM. Trimming at V came to 5 bases and at J to 1 base, leaving 9 bases not matched to a gene. CDR3 coding DNA: TGTGCCAGCAGTCTAACGACTAGCGGTACTTCCTACGAGCAGTACTTC. Translated: CASSLTTSGTSYEQYF.

The V call is TRBV10-2, the J call TRBJ1-2; D is possibly TRBD1 (5 bases). The CDR3 spans 14 residues. The ends were cut back, 2 bases at V and 4 bases at J, with 11 bases in the middle. Germline CDR1 reads WSHSY; CDR2 reads SAAADI. The CDR3 DNA reads as TGCGCCAGCAGTGAGAATGGGGGGGGCTATGGCTACACCTTC. This codes for CASSENGGGYGYTF.